Presented here are 23 T cell receptor beta chains from one specimen sequenced in a study of cytomegalovirus exposure and HLA in healthy donors. PCR employed 60 Vbeta and 13 Jbeta primers. Using immunoSEQ multiplex PCR, the repertoire was profiled, and TCRdb retains in-frame clones only, with some absent. The profile shows 150,000 to 200,000 clones, around three quarters of them singletons. The sample consisted of PBMCs. Every receptor here comes from a woman in her twenties or thirties in good health and CMV-seropositive.

The rearrangement joins TRBV4-1 to TRBJ1-6; D is unclear. The germline gives CDR1 MGHRA, CDR2 YSYEKL. The length of the CDR3 is 15 residues. Trimming removed 0 bases from V and 10 bases from J, with 13 bases in between. Here the CDR3 reads CASSQEPREGSPLHF. The CDR3, as DNA: TGCGCCAGCAGCCAAGAGCCCCGGGAAGGGTCACCCCTCCACTTT.

The rearrangement links TRBV27 to TRBJ2-7; 9 bases map to TRBD1. V lost 5 bases and J lost 1; bases outside the gene matches: 18. The CDR3 is 19 residues long. The V gene's germline CDR1 is MNHEY and CDR2 SMNVEV (reference sequence). The CDR3 DNA reads TGTGCCAGCAGTCCAGAGGCGTGGACAGGGGAGATTGAGTCCTACGAGCAGTACTTC. Translation gives CASSPEAWTGEIESYEQYF.

The chain combines TRBV7-2 with TRBJ2-2, with 13 positions matching TRBD2. The CDR3 is 16 residues long. Germline V gene sequence: CDR1 SGHTA, CDR2 FQGNSA. With V trimmed by 5 bases and J by 7 bases, 7 bases remained unmatched. As DNA, the CDR3 is TGTGCCAGCAGCCCCGGGACTAGCGGGACGGGCGGGGAGCTGTTTTTT. This translates into CASSPGTSGTGGELFF.

The chain links TRBV9 to TRBJ1-2, with a weak D call TRBD1 (6 bases). This CDR3 is 15 amino acids long. Trimming took off 0 bases at V and 2 bases at J, with 11 bases between the two ends. Looked up from germline, CDR1 is SGDLS and CDR2 is YYNGEE. The CDR3 here is CASSVDQGLNYGYTF. In nucleotides, the CDR3 is TGTGCCAGCAGCGTAGATCAGGGGCTCAACTATGGCTACACCTTC. The full variable domain, its missing parts supplied by reference TRBV9 and TRBJ1-2, is DSGVTQTPKHLITATGQRVTLRCSPRSGDLSVYWYQQSLDQGLQFLIQYYNGEERAKGNILERFSAQQFPDLHSELNLSSLELGDSALYFCASSVDQGLNYGYTFGSGTRLTVV.

CDR3 sequence reads: CASSLTGPYGYTF. In nucleotides, the CDR3 is TGCGCCAGCAGCTTGACAGGCCCCTATGGCTACACCTTC. The chain uses TRBV5-1 and TRBJ1-2; D possibly corresponds to TRBD1 (5 bases). The CDR3 length is 13 residues. Per the germline V gene, CDR1 is SGHRS and CDR2 is YFSETQ. Trimming removed 1 base from V and 4 bases from J, with 8 bases in between.

The chain joins TRBV30 to TRBJ1-2, with D unclear. Trimming left V 0 bases short and J 7 bases short, with 15 bases between. The CDR3 loop spans 14 amino acids. Germline V lookup: CDR1 GTSNPN, CDR2 SVGIG (reference sequence). DNA for the CDR3: TGTGCCTGGAGTGTAACAGAACACCACATTGGCTACACCTTC. Translated: CAWSVTEHHIGYTF.

The chain recombines TRBV5-1 with TRBJ2-1; 8 nucleotides agree with TRBD2. This CDR3 has 13 amino acids. Trimming cost V 4 bases and J 5 bases; bases outside gene matches: 2. The V gene's germline CDR1 is SGHRS and CDR2 YFSETQ. The CDR3 region has the DNA TGCGCCAGCAGCCCGGGACTAGACAATGAGCAGTTCTTC. Residues: CASSPGLDNEQFF.

This clone has a handful of counts. The gene calls are TRBV18 and TRBJ2-7, with TRBD2 as a possible D gene (6 bases). The CDR3 is 14 residues long. Trimming left V 4 bases short and J 3 bases short, with 13 bases between. Germline CDR1 and CDR2: KGHSH and LQKENI. As DNA, the CDR3 is TGTGCCAGCTCACTTCGGGGTAGCGGCTACGAGCAGTACTTC. It codes for CASSLRGSGYEQYF.

This clone has just one count. V is TRBV30 and J is TRBJ1-6; D not resolved. Germline CDR1 reads GTSNPN; CDR2 reads SVGIG (reference sequence). V was clipped by 2 bases and J by 0 bases, with 5 bases between them. The CDR3 is 14 amino acids. CDR3 residues: CAWSLRSYNSPLHF. As DNA, the CDR3 is TGTGCCTGGAGTCTCCGCTCCTATAATTCACCCCTCCACTTT.

The genes are TRBV18 and TRBJ2-3, with D unclear. Trimming shortened V by 2 bases and J by 4 bases, and 10 bases separated the two germline ends. CDR3 length: 14 amino acids. CDR1 and CDR2 (germline): KGHSH, LQKENI. CDR3 sequence reads: CASSPSSVADTQYF. The CDR3 DNA reads TGTGCCAGCTCACCATCGAGTGTCGCAGATACGCAGTATTTT.

This clone was observed a few times. The rearrangement links TRBV25-1 to TRBJ1-2; D is perhaps TRBD1 (6 bases). The germline gives CDR1 MGHDK, CDR2 SYGVNS. The CDR3 spans 13 residues. Trimming shortened V by 2 bases and J by 4 bases, and 8 bases separated the two germline ends. In DNA, the CDR3 is TGTGCCAGCAGTGAAGGCAGGGGCTATGGCTACACCTTC. Its translation: CASSEGRGYGYTF.

The chain is built from TRBV19 and TRBJ1-1; 7 bases match TRBD1. This CDR3 contains 14 residues. Unmatched junction bases numbered 4, after V lost 2 bases and J lost 4 bases. CDR1 and CDR2 from the germline V gene are LNHDA and SQIVND (reference sequence). CDR3 sequence: CASSISQGRTEAFF. The CDR3 region has the DNA TGTGCCAGTAGTATATCACAGGGGCGCACTGAAGCTTTCTTT. The full variable domain, with the rest looked up from reference TRBV19 and TRBJ1-1, is DGGITQSPKYLFRKEGQNVTLSCEQNLNHDAMYWYRQDPGQGLRLIYYSQIVNDFQKGDIAEGYSVSREKKESFPLTVTSAQKNPTAFYLCASSISQGRTEAFFGQGTRLTVV.

V gene TRBV9 combines with J gene TRBJ2-1; 12 bases map to TRBD2. Germline V lookup: CDR1 SGDLS, CDR2 YYNGEE. With V trimmed by 0 bases and J by 4 bases, 8 bases remained unmatched. CDR3 length equals 18 residues. The CDR3 nucleotides read TGTGCCAGCAGCGTAGGGGGGGCTAGCGGGAGGGCATACAATGAGCAGTTCTTC. The encoded protein is CASSVGGASGRAYNEQFF.

V gene TRBV7-9 combines with J gene TRBJ1-2; 10 bases are a match to TRBD1. CDR1 and CDR2 from the germline V gene are SEHNR and FQNEAQ (reference sequence). The CDR3 has 15 amino acids. Unmatched junction bases numbered 4, after V lost 1 base and J lost 5 bases. The CDR3 is CASSLETGGGYGYTF. The CDR3 DNA is TGTGCCAGCAGCTTAGAGACAGGGGGCGGTTATGGCTACACCTTC. The variable domain in full, completed from reference TRBV7-9 and TRBJ1-2, reads DTGVSQNPRHKITKRGQNVTFRCDPISEHNRLYWYRQTLGQGPEFLTYFQNEAQLEKSRLLSDRFSAERPKGSFSTLEIQRTEQGDSAMYLCASSLETGGGYGYTFGSGTRLTVV.

This rearrangement joins TRBV28 to TRBJ1-5; D gene unclear. CDR1 is MDHEN and CDR2 is SYDVKM in the germline V gene. The CDR3 covers 15 residues. V lost 6 bases, J lost 2 bases, and 14 bases lay in between. CDR3 in amino acids: CASRVDFLGNQPQHF. CDR3 bases: TGTGCCAGCAGGGTTGACTTTTTGGGCAATCAGCCCCAGCATTTT.

The chain employs TRBV28 and TRBJ1-5; TRBD1 aligns across 7 bases. Unmatched junction bases numbered 6, after V lost 5 bases and J lost 2 bases. The CDR3 loop spans 15 amino acids. Germline loops: CDR1 MDHEN, CDR2 SYDVKM. The CDR3 region has the DNA TGTGCCAGCAGTCACGACAGGGTACGCAATCAGCCCCAGCATTTT. It yields the protein CASSHDRVRNQPQHF.

The chain is built from TRBV27 and TRBJ2-1; the D gene is possibly TRBD1 (5 bases). This CDR3 has 17 residues. Trimming removed 2 bases from V and 6 bases from J, with 20 bases in between. Germline V gene sequence: CDR1 MNHEY, CDR2 SMNVEV (reference sequence). The CDR3, as DNA: TGTGCCAGCAGTTTACTTTCTACCACAGGTGCAACCAATGAGCAGTTCTTC. Translating gives CASSLLSTTGATNEQFF.

The chain links TRBV7-2 to TRBJ2-7; TRBD2 might be the D (5 bases). Trimming stripped 0 bases from V and 4 bases from J, with 13 bases between. The CDR3 is 15 residues long. The germline V gene has CDR1 SGHTA and CDR2 FQGNSA. Here the CDR3 DNA reads TGTGCCAGCAGCTTAGCGCGGGTTGCAGTGTACGAGCAGTACTTC. Translation gives CASSLARVAVYEQYF.

The chain recombines TRBV2 with TRBJ2-1; 8 positions match TRBD1. The CDR3 sequence is 14 residues long. The junction had 6 bases not matched to a gene; V was cut back by 6 bases and J by 5 bases. CDR1 SNHLY and CDR2 FYNNEI come from the germline V gene. In nucleotides, the CDR3 is TGTGCCAGCAGAGTGACAGGGGTCCACAATGAGCAGTTCTTC. Translated: CASRVTGVHNEQFF.

V is TRBV4-3 and J is TRBJ2-1, with TRBD2 as a possible D gene (5 bases). Trimming took 1 base from V and 5 from J, leaving 15 bases between them. CDR1 is LGHNA, CDR2 YSLEER, per germline. The CDR3 extends over 16 amino acids. For the CDR3, the DNA is TGCGCCAGCAGCCAAGCACTAGGAGGCCTGCACAATGAGCAGTTCTTC. It codes for CASSQALGGLHNEQFF.

CDR3 in DNA: TGTGCCAGCAGCTTACACAGGGGGCTGTATAATGAGCAGTTCTTC. Its protein is CASSLHRGLYNEQFF. The chain employs TRBV7-2 and TRBJ2-1; 9 nucleotides align to TRBD1. CDR1 and CDR2 (germline): SGHTA, FQGNSA. CDR3 size: 15 residues. V was pared by 2 bases and J by 7 bases, with 6 bases of the junction left unmatched.

This sequence joins TRBV19 and TRBJ2-7, with D perhaps TRBD2 (5 bases). The CDR3 has 15 amino acids. The germline V and J ends were trimmed by 6 bases and 3 bases, with 18 bases remaining between them. Germline V gene data show CDR1 as LNHDA and CDR2 as SQIVND (reference sequence). CDR3 sequence reads: CASSERRGSVYEQYF. The CDR3 DNA follows: TGTGCCAGTAGCGAACGTCGGGGATCGGTCTACGAGCAGTACTTC.

The chain has TRBV7-9 and TRBJ2-2; D is uncertain. This CDR3 region has 14 residues. V gave up 5 bases and J gave up 0 bases, with 7 bases separating them. Germline V gene data show CDR1 as SEHNR and CDR2 as FQNEAQ (reference sequence). The CDR3 spells CASSVTTNTGELFF. CDR3 in DNA: TGTGCCAGCAGCGTTACAACGAACACCGGGGAGCTGTTTTTT.